The rows below give T cell receptor beta chains drawn from one sample of a study of shared clonotypes between healthy human individuals. Produced via immunoSEQ multiplex PCR; TCRdb's table is partial and in-frame only. The sample has about 2 million clones, over 85% seen once; the top ten hold 0.1% to 0.15%. The sample consisted of naive CD4+ T cells sorted from blood. The receptors here all came from a young man in good health. CDR3s include the opening cysteine and the closing phenylalanine or tryptophan. The order of the fields is J gene, V gene, clone size, D gene, CDR3 protein, CDR3 DNA. D genes are given only for firm matches. The listing skips clone size in some rows; elsewhere it reads once, few, many or a size class.

j_gene: TRBJ1-1
v_gene: TRBV21-1
abundance: .
d_gene: .
CDR3aa: CASSEAVNTEAFF
CDR3nt: TGTGCCAGCAGCGAAGCGGTGAACACTGAAGCTTTCTTT

j_gene: TRBJ2-5
v_gene: TRBV6-6
abundance: .
d_gene: .
CDR3aa: CASSYSRLQETQYF
CDR3nt: TGTGCCAGCAGTTATTCTCGTCTTCAAGAGACCCAGTACTTC

j_gene: TRBJ2-3
v_gene: TRBV7-3
abundance: .
d_gene: .
CDR3aa: CASSQDGRDTDTQYF
CDR3nt: TGTGCCAGCAGTCAGGACGGAAGAGACACAGATACGCAGTATTTT

j_gene: TRBJ2-3
v_gene: TRBV11-2
abundance: .
d_gene: TRBD2
CDR3aa: CASAGLAGGPDTQYF
CDR3nt: TGTGCCAGCGCGGGGCTAGCGGGAGGGCCGGATACGCAGTATTTT

j_gene: TRBJ1-1
v_gene: TRBV6-1
abundance: .
d_gene: .
CDR3aa: CASSEKRLVNTEAFF
CDR3nt: TGTGCCAGCAGTGAAAAACGCCTTGTGAACACTGAAGCTTTCTTT

j_gene: TRBJ1-2
v_gene: TRBV6-1
abundance: .
d_gene: .
CDR3aa: CASSSPRSNYGYTF
CDR3nt: TGTGCCAGCTCCTCCCCGAGGAGTAACTATGGCTACACCTTC

j_gene: TRBJ2-5
v_gene: TRBV7-8
abundance: .
d_gene: .
CDR3aa: CASSSRGRQIRETQYF
CDR3nt: TGTGCCAGCAGCTCAAGGGGACGGCAGATCCGAGAGACCCAGTACTTC

j_gene: TRBJ2-2
v_gene: TRBV7-9
abundance: .
d_gene: .
CDR3aa: CASSQLSTGELFF
CDR3nt: TGTGCCAGCAGCCAATTATCCACCGGGGAGCTGTTTTTT

j_gene: TRBJ1-4
v_gene: TRBV10-3
abundance: .
d_gene: TRBD1
CDR3aa: CAISDDRGNEKLFF
CDR3nt: TGTGCCATCAGTGACGACAGGGGTAATGAAAAACTGTTTTTT

j_gene: TRBJ2-5
v_gene: TRBV2
abundance: .
d_gene: .
CDR3aa: CASRAWTEETQYF
CDR3nt: TGTGCCAGCAGAGCCTGGACGGAAGAGACCCAGTACTTC

j_gene: TRBJ1-5
v_gene: TRBV15
abundance: .
d_gene: .
CDR3aa: CATSRPGRNQPQHF
CDR3nt: TGTGCCACCAGCAGGCCGGGCCGTAATCAGCCCCAGCATTTT

j_gene: TRBJ2-5
v_gene: TRBV6-6
abundance: .
d_gene: TRBD1
CDR3aa: CASTWTGKETQYF
CDR3nt: TGTGCCAGCACCTGGACAGGGAAAGAGACCCAGTACTTC

j_gene: TRBJ1-4
v_gene: TRBV2
abundance: once
d_gene: .
CDR3aa: CASSVREGTNEKLFF
CDR3nt: TGTGCCAGCAGTGTGAGGGAGGGTACTAATGAAAAACTGTTTTTT

j_gene: TRBJ2-5
v_gene: TRBV5-1
abundance: .
d_gene: TRBD2
CDR3aa: CASSSRTSGSRGTQYF
CDR3nt: TGCGCCAGCAGCTCCAGGACTAGCGGGAGTAGGGGGACCCAGTACTTC

j_gene: TRBJ1-1
v_gene: TRBV6-5
abundance: .
d_gene: .
CDR3aa: CASSWTVNTEAFF
CDR3nt: TGTGCCAGCAGTTGGACGGTGAACACTGAAGCTTTCTTT

j_gene: TRBJ2-3
v_gene: TRBV13
abundance: .
d_gene: TRBD2
CDR3aa: CASSLELAGSTDTQYF
CDR3nt: TGTGCCAGCAGCTTAGAACTAGCGGGCAGCACAGATACGCAGTATTTT

j_gene: TRBJ2-2
v_gene: TRBV4-3
abundance: .
d_gene: .
CDR3aa: CASSQDGEGANTGELFF
CDR3nt: TGCGCCAGCAGCCAAGATGGAGAGGGGGCGAACACCGGGGAGCTGTTTTTT

j_gene: TRBJ2-3
v_gene: TRBV19
abundance: few
d_gene: TRBD1
CDR3aa: CASSIALTTGLTDTQYF
CDR3nt: TGTGCCAGTAGTATAGCATTAACGACAGGGCTCACAGATACGCAGTATTTT

j_gene: TRBJ1-1
v_gene: TRBV7-9
abundance: many
d_gene: TRBD1
CDR3aa: CASSSRQGMNTEAFF
CDR3nt: TGTGCCAGCAGCAGTCGACAGGGGATGAACACTGAAGCTTTCTTT

j_gene: TRBJ2-3
v_gene: TRBV6-1
abundance: .
d_gene: TRBD2
CDR3aa: CASSVTSGVMDTQYF
CDR3nt: TGTGCCAGCAGTGTGACTAGCGGGGTTATGGATACGCAGTATTTT

j_gene: TRBJ1-5
v_gene: TRBV5-6
abundance: .
d_gene: .
CDR3aa: CASSLVGVNQPQHF
CDR3nt: TGTGCCAGCAGCTTGGTTGGGGTAAATCAGCCCCAGCATTTT

j_gene: TRBJ2-3
v_gene: TRBV6-5
abundance: .
d_gene: .
CDR3aa: CASRSDWSDTQYF
CDR3nt: TGTGCCAGCAGGTCGGACTGGAGCGATACGCAGTATTTT

j_gene: TRBJ1-2
v_gene: TRBV5-1
abundance: .
d_gene: .
CDR3aa: CASSYSGSEGYTF
CDR3nt: TGCGCCAGCAGCTACTCGGGGTCGGAGGGCTACACCTTC

j_gene: TRBJ2-3
v_gene: TRBV5-6
abundance: .
d_gene: TRBD1
CDR3aa: CASSSQPGQRSDTQYF
CDR3nt: TGTGCCAGCAGTTCACAACCGGGACAGCGGAGTGATACGCAGTATTTT

j_gene: TRBJ2-3
v_gene: TRBV27
abundance: .
d_gene: .
CDR3aa: CASSLEEPSTDTQYF
CDR3nt: TGTGCCAGCAGTTTAGAGGAGCCTAGCACAGATACGCAGTATTTT

j_gene: TRBJ2-1
v_gene: TRBV5-1
abundance: once
d_gene: .
CDR3aa: CASSLAGQNLPYGQFF
CDR3nt: TGCGCCAGCAGCTTGGCTGGGCAGAACTTACCTTATGGGCAGTTCTTC

j_gene: TRBJ2-7
v_gene: TRBV19
abundance: .
d_gene: .
CDR3aa: CASSIPGSSYEQYF
CDR3nt: TGTGCCAGTAGTATTCCCGGCTCGTCCTACGAGCAGTACTTC

j_gene: TRBJ2-7
v_gene: TRBV11-2
abundance: .
d_gene: TRBD2
CDR3aa: CASSLAAGGSYEQYF
CDR3nt: TGTGCCAGCAGCTTAGCTGCGGGGGGCTCCTACGAGCAGTACTTC

j_gene: TRBJ2-3
v_gene: TRBV7-2
abundance: .
d_gene: .
CDR3aa: CASSYQRGSTDTQYF
CDR3nt: TGTGCCAGCAGCTACCAGAGGGGAAGCACAGATACGCAGTATTTT

j_gene: TRBJ2-5
v_gene: TRBV5-1
abundance: .
d_gene: TRBD1
CDR3aa: CASSLGAPDRYKETQYF
CDR3nt: TGCGCCAGCAGCTTGGGGGCCCCGGACAGGTACAAAGAGACCCAGTACTTC

j_gene: TRBJ1-2
v_gene: TRBV7-2
abundance: .
d_gene: .
CDR3aa: CASSSRSNYGYTF
CDR3nt: TGTGCCAGCAGCTCGCGCAGTAACTATGGCTACACCTTC

j_gene: TRBJ2-5
v_gene: TRBV7-8
abundance: few
d_gene: .
CDR3aa: CASSLVGQETQYF
CDR3nt: TGTGCCAGCAGCTTAGTTGGACAAGAGACCCAGTACTTC

j_gene: TRBJ1-6
v_gene: TRBV7-9
abundance: .
d_gene: TRBD1
CDR3aa: CASSFTGTGKNSPLHF
CDR3nt: TGTGCCAGCAGCTTTACTGGGACAGGGAAGAATTCACCCCTCCACTTT

j_gene: TRBJ1-1
v_gene: TRBV4-2
abundance: once
d_gene: TRBD1
CDR3aa: CASSQGRGLNTEAFF
CDR3nt: TGTGCCAGCAGCCAAGGCAGGGGGTTGAACACTGAAGCTTTCTTT

j_gene: TRBJ1-5
v_gene: TRBV30
abundance: .
d_gene: .
CDR3aa: CAWTYSNQPQHF
CDR3nt: TGTGCCTGGACATATAGCAATCAGCCCCAGCATTTT

j_gene: TRBJ2-5
v_gene: TRBV19
abundance: .
d_gene: .
CDR3aa: CASSIRDRQTQYF
CDR3nt: TGTGCCAGTAGTATCCGTGACAGGCAGACCCAGTACTTC

j_gene: TRBJ1-5
v_gene: TRBV19
abundance: .
d_gene: .
CDR3aa: CASSFPGDQPQHF
CDR3nt: TGTGCCAGTAGTTTCCCAGGGGATCAGCCCCAGCATTTT

j_gene: TRBJ1-2
v_gene: TRBV11-2
abundance: .
d_gene: .
CDR3aa: CASSLDLTNYGYTF
CDR3nt: TGTGCCAGCAGCTTAGATCTCACGAACTATGGCTACACCTTC

j_gene: TRBJ1-2
v_gene: TRBV6-1
abundance: .
d_gene: TRBD1
CDR3aa: CASSERDRGYGYTF
CDR3nt: TGTGCCAGCAGTGAACGGGACAGGGGCTATGGCTACACCTTC

j_gene: TRBJ2-2
v_gene: TRBV6-1
abundance: .
d_gene: .
CDR3aa: CASSKNTGELFF
CDR3nt: TGTGCCAGCAGTAAGAACACCGGGGAGCTGTTTTTT

j_gene: TRBJ2-1
v_gene: TRBV6-1
abundance: .
d_gene: TRBD2
CDR3aa: CASSASGAYNEQFF
CDR3nt: TGTGCCAGCAGTGCTAGCGGGGCGTACAATGAGCAGTTCTTC

j_gene: TRBJ1-5
v_gene: TRBV6-1
abundance: .
d_gene: TRBD1
CDR3aa: CASRDRGDNQPQHF
CDR3nt: TGTGCCAGCAGGGACAGGGGTGACAATCAGCCCCAGCATTTT

j_gene: TRBJ2-1
v_gene: TRBV6-1
abundance: .
d_gene: TRBD2
CDR3aa: CASSDAGGPNEQFF
CDR3nt: TGTGCCAGCAGTGATGCGGGGGGGCCCAATGAGCAGTTCTTC

j_gene: TRBJ2-1
v_gene: TRBV10-1
abundance: .
d_gene: TRBD2
CDR3aa: CASSESFGGSYNEQFF
CDR3nt: TGCGCCAGCAGTGAGTCGTTCGGCGGGAGTTACAATGAGCAGTTCTTC

j_gene: TRBJ2-2
v_gene: TRBV9
abundance: .
d_gene: .
CDR3aa: CASSVESYAGELFF
CDR3nt: TGTGCCAGCAGCGTAGAGAGTTACGCCGGGGAGCTGTTTTTT

j_gene: TRBJ2-7
v_gene: TRBV4-3
abundance: .
d_gene: .
CDR3aa: CASSQNYHVTYEQYF
CDR3nt: TGCGCCAGCAGCCAAAACTATCATGTAACCTACGAGCAGTACTTC

j_gene: TRBJ2-5
v_gene: TRBV10-3
abundance: .
d_gene: .
CDR3aa: CAISEGHEETQYF
CDR3nt: TGTGCCATCAGTGAGGGCCATGAAGAGACCCAGTACTTC

j_gene: TRBJ2-7
v_gene: TRBV13
abundance: .
d_gene: .
CDR3aa: CASSFFAGQPYEQYF
CDR3nt: TGTGCCAGCAGTTTCTTCGCGGGGCAGCCCTACGAGCAGTACTTC

j_gene: TRBJ1-1
v_gene: TRBV2
abundance: .
d_gene: TRBD1
CDR3aa: CASSSGQGYTEAFF
CDR3nt: TGTGCCAGCAGCTCAGGACAGGGTTACACTGAAGCTTTCTTT